This T cell receptor (beta chain) was obtained from a study of shared clonotypes between healthy human individuals. Germline assignment: CDR1 SGHRS and CDR2 YFSETQ. Trimming shortened V by 6 bases and J by 4 bases, and 16 bases separated the two germline ends. The CDR3 covers 14 residues. Sequencing was performed with immunoSEQ multiplex PCR; in TCRdb, only in-frame clones are kept and a portion is missing. Seen here are approximately 500,000 clones, about 79% observed once, and the top ten hold around 13%. All donors qualified as healthy HIV-negative adults and had experienced no recent acute infections or vaccinations.

Specimen: PBMCs. The V and J genes are TRBV5-1 and TRBJ1-2, with D tentatively TRBD1 (5 bases). The receptor comes from a woman in her thirties or forties in good health. Some clones in this sample may be carry-over from other donors' samples. This chain's CDR3 is CASNEGSPFYGYTF. CDR3 DNA: TGCGCCAGCAATGAGGGGTCCCCCTTCTATGGCTACACCTTC.